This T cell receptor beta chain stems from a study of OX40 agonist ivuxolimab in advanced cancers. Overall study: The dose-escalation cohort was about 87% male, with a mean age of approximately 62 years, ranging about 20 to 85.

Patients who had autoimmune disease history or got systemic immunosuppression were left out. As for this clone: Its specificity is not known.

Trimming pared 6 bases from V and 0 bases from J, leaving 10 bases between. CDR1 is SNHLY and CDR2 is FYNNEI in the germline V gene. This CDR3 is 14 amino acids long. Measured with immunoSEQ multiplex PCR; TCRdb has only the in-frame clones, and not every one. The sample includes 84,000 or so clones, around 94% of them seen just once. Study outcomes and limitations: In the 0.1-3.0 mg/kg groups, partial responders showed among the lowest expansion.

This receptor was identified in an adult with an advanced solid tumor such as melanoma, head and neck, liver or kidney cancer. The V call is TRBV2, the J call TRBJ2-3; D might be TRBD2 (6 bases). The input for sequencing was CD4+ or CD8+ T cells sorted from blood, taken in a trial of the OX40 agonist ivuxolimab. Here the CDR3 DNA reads TGTGCCAGCAGGATGGGGACTAGCACAGATACGCAGTATTTT. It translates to CASRMGTSTDTQYF.